This T cell receptor beta chain was recorded in a study of cytomegalovirus exposure and HLA in healthy donors (dated by TCRdb to about 2017). The study in broad terms: According to a later analysis, the approximately 120 validation repertoires were produced on the same platform as the roughly 600 repertoires of the first cohort. Besides the first cohort of 666 subjects, a separate validation cohort made up of over 100 different subjects was used. The study aimed to test whether signatures of past pathogen exposure could be identified by cataloging public T cell receptors. The study combined high-throughput TCR immunosequencing, statistical association of individual TCRs with disease status, and machine learning to predict cytomegalovirus infection status.

Trimming costs V 2 bases and J 2 bases, and their ends lie 10 bases apart. The germline V gene yields MGHRA for CDR1 and YSYEKL for CDR2. Measured from the cysteine to the phenylalanine, the CDR3 is 16 residues long. Only the CDR3 region is kept as DNA, spanning 48 bases read in frame from base 1. The research as a whole found: The validation cohort had no HLA typing available for a later analysis, so co-occurrence within that cohort was assessed over all 130 or so repertoires. Most TCR sequences were seen in very few donors, while some public TCRs were found in many individuals. Three of the identified cytomegalovirus-associated TCR beta chains were confirmed in vitro to be specific for cytomegalovirus antigens. The study gave a list of over 150 TCR beta chains associated with cytomegalovirus. The classifier was reported to diagnose cytomegalovirus status with high specificity and sensitivity in both the original cohort and the validation cohort. Of the cluster scores, 85% to 95% were above 0 in a later analysis, which found that TCRs clustered in the first cohort also tended to co-occur in the 95 to 150 validation repertoires. The authors suggested that the approach could potentially be extended to other disease states and immunological phenotypes.

On this clone: The target of this receptor is not known. Nothing much larger sits one base from this clone, and base qualities are not available.

The donors were included in the validation cohort of 130 or so subjects, a group kept apart from the roughly 670-subject first cohort. The library was made by the immunoSEQ multiplex PCR assay. The authors' analysis ran thus. A statistical classification framework was developed to diagnose cytomegalovirus status using the catalog of TCR beta chain sequences. TCRdb mirrors the immuneACCESS table, restricted to in-frame sequences. Some clones are absent from its copies; in checked studies, under half trace to an unresolved V gene, and the reason for the others is unknown. V and J calls and clone size are given by that table; D and trimming were obtained from the DNA. Within this sample are 65,000 or so clones, with around 95% of them counted one time only. Clones ranked in the top ten supply less than 4.5% of the sample.

The receptor's source is a man younger than 30 in good health and CMV-seropositive. The sequence is built from TRBV4-1 and TRBJ1-6; the D gene remains uncertain. Sequencing was done on a sample of PBMCs. The nucleotide sequence reads as follows: TGCGCCAGCAGCCAACTGTGGAGAGCCTATAATTCACCCCTCCACTTT. Translation gives CASSQLWRAYNSPLHF.